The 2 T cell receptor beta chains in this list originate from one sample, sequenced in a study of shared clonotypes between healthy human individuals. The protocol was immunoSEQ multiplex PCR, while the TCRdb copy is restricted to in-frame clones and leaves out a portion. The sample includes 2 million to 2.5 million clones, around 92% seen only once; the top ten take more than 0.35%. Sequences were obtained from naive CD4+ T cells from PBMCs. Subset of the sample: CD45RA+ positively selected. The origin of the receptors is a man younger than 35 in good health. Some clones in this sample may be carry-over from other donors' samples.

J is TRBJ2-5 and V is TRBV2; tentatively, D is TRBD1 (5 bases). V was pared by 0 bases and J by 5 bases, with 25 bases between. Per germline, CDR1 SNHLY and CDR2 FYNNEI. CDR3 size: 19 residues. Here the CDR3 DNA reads TGTGCCAGCAGTGAAGCTCGCGACAGCTTCTTTCTCTTCCAGGAGACCCAGTACTTC. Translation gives CASSEARDSFFLFQETQYF.

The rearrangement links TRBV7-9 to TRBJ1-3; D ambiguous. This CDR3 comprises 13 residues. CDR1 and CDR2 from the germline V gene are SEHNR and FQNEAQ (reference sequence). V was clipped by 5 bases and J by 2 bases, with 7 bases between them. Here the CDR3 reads CASSPDPGNTIYF. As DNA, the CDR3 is TGTGCCAGCAGCCCCGACCCTGGAAACACCATATATTTT.